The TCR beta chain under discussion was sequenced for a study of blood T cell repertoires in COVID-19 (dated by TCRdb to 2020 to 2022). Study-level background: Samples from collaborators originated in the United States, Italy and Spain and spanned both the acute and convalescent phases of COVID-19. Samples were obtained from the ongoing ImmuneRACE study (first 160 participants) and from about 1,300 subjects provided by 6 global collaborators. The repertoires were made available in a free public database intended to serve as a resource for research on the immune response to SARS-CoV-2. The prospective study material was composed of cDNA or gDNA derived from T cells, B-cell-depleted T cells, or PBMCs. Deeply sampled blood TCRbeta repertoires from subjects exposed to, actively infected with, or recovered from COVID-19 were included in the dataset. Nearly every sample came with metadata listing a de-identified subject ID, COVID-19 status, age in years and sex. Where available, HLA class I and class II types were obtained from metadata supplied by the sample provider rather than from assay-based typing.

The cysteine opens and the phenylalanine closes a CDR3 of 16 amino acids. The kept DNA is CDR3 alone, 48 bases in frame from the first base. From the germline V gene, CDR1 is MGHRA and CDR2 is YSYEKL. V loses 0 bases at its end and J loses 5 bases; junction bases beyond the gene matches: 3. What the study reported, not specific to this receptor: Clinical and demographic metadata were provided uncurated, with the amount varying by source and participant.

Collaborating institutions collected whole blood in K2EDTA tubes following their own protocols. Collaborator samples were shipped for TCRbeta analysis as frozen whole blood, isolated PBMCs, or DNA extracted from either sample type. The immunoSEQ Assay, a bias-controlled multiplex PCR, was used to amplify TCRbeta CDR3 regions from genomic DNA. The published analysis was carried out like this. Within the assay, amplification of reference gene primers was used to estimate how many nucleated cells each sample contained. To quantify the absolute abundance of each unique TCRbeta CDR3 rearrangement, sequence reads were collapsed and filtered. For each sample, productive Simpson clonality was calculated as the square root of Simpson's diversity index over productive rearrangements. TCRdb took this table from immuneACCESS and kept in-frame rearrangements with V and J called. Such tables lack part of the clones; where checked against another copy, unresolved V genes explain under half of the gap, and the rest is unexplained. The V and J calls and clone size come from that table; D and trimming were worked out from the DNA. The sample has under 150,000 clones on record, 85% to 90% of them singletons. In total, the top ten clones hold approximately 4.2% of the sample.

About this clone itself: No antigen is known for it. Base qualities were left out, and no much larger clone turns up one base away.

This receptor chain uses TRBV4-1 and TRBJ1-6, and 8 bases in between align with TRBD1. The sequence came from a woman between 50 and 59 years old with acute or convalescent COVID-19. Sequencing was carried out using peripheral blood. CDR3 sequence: CASSQDGQGNNSPLHF. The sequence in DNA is TGCGCCAGCAGCCAAGATGGACAGGGAAATAATTCACCCCTCCACTTT.